This T cell receptor (beta chain) was documented in a study of blood T cell repertoires in COVID-19. Whole-study context: Material from acute and convalescent COVID-19 was sourced from the United States, Italy and Spain. Sources were T cells, B-cell-depleted T cells, or PBMCs; the material itself was cDNA or gDNA.

The CDR3 has 15 amino acids. The V and J ends lost 0 bases and 4 bases, in that order; junction bases with no gene match: 5. Per germline, CDR1 LGHNA and CDR2 YNFKEQ. As handled by the study authors: It was from reference gene primer amplification that nucleated cell counts were estimated. Assay used: immunoSEQ multiplex PCR; TCRdb lists only in-frame clones, some missing. V, J and clone size are those of that table, while D and trimming were read from the DNA. The sample lists about 230,000 clones; 86% were seen once. During active infection, Seattle patients enrolled and were then monitored through disease.

Sequences were obtained from peripheral blood. The origin of this receptor is a man over 45 with COVID-19, enrolled during active disease. The chain recombines TRBV4-2 with TRBJ1-2, with TRBD1 matching 7 bases. The CDR3 loop reads CASSQEIGGAYGYTF. CDR3 nucleotide sequence: TGTGCCAGCAGCCAAGAGATAGGGGGCGCCTATGGCTACACCTTC.